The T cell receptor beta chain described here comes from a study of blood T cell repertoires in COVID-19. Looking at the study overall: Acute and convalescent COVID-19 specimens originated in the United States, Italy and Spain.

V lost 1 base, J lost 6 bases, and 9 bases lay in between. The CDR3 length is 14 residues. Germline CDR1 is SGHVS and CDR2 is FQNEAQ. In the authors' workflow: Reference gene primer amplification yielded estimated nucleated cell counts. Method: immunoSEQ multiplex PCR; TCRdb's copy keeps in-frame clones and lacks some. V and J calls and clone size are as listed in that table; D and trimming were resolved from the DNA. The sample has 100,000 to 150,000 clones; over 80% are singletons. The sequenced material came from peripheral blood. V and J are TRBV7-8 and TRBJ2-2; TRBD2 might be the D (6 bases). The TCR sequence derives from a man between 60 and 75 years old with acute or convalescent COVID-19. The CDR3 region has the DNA TGTGCCAGCAGCTTAGGACTAGTCGCCGGGGAGCTGTTTTTT. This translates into CASSLGLVAGELFF.